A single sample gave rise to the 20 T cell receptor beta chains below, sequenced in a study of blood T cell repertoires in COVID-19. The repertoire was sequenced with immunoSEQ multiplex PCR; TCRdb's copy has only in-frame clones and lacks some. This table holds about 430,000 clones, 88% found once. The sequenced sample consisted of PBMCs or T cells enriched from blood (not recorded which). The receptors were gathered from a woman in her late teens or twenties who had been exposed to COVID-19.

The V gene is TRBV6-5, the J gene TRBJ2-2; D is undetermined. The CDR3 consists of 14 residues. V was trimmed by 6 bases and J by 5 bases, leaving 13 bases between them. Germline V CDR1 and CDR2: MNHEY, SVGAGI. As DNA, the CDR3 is TGTGCCAGCAGAAACCCCGGGTTAACCGGGGAGCTGTTTTTT. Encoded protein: CASRNPGLTGELFF.

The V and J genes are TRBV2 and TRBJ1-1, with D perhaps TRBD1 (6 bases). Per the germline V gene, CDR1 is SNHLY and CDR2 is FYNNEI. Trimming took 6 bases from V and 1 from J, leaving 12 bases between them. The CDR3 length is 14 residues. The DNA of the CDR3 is TGTGCCAGCAGCTTCCAGGGGCCGAACACTGAAGCTTTCTTT. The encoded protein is CASSFQGPNTEAFF.

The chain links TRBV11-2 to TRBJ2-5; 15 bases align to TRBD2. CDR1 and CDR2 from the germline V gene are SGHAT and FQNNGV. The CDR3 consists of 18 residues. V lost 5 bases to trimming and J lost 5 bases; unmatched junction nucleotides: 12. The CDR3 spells CASSRSVGLAGGRETQYF. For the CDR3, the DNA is TGTGCCAGCAGCCGTTCGGTTGGACTAGCGGGAGGGCGGGAGACCCAGTACTTC.

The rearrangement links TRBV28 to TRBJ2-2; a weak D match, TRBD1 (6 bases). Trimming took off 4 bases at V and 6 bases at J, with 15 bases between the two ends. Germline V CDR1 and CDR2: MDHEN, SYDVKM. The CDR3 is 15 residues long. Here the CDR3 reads CASSSTYRESGELFF. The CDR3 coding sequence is TGTGCCAGCAGTTCGACATACAGGGAATCCGGGGAGCTGTTTTTT.

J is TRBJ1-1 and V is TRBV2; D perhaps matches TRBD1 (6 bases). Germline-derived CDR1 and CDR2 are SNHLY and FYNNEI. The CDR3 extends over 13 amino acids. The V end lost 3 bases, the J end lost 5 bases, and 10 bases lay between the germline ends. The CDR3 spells CASSEYRETEAFF. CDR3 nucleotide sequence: TGTGCCAGCAGTGAGTACAGGGAGACTGAAGCTTTCTTT. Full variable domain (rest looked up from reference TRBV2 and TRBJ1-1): EPEVTQTPSHQVTQMGQEVILRCVPISNHLYFYWYRQILGQKVEFLVSFYNNEISEKSEIFDDQFSVERPDGSNFTLKIRSTKLEDSAMYFCASSEYRETEAFFGQGTRLTVV.

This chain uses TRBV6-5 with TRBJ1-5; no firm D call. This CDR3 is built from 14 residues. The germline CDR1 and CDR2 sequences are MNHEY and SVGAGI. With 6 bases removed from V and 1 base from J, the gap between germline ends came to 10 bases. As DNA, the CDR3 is TGTGCCAGCAGGCAAGGAGGAAGCAATCAGCCCCAGCATTTT. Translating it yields CASRQGGSNQPQHF.

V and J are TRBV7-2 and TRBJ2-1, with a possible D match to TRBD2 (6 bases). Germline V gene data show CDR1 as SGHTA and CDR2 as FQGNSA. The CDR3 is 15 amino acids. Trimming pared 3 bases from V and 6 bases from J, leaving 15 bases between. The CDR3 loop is CASSFWREGGNEQFF. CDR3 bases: TGTGCCAGCAGCTTCTGGCGGGAAGGAGGCAATGAGCAGTTCTTC.

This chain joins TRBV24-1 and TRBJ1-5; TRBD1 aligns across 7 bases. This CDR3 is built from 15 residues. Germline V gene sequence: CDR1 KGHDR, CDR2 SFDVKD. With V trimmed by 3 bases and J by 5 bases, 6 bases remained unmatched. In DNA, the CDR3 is TGTGCCACCAGTGATCCTCGGACAGGCCATCAGCCCCAGCATTTT. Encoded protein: CATSDPRTGHQPQHF.

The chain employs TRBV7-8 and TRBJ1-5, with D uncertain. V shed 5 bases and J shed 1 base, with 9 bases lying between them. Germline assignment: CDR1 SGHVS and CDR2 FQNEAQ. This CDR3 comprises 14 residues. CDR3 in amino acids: CASSGSGSNQPQHF. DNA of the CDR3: TGTGCCAGCAGCGGGTCGGGGAGCAATCAGCCCCAGCATTTT.

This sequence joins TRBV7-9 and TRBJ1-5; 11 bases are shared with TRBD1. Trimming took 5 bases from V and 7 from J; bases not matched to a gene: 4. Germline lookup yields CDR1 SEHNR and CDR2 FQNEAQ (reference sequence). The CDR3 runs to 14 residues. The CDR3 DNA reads TGTGCCAGCAGCCTGGGACAGGGGGAACAGCCCCAGCATTTT. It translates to CASSLGQGEQPQHF.

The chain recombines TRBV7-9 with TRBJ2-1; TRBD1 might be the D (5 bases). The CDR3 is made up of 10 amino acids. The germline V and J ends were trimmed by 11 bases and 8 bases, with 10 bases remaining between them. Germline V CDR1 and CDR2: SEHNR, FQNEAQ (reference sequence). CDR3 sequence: CAGWGDEQFF. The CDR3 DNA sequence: TGTGCCGGGTGGGGCGATGAGCAGTTCTTC.

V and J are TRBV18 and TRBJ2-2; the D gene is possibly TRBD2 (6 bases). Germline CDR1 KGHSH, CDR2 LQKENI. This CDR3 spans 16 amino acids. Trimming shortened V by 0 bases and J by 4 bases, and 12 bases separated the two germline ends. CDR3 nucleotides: TGTGCCAGCTCACCACCGTCAAGGGGAGGCACCGGGGAGCTGTTTTTT. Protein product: CASSPPSRGGTGELFF.

CDR3 region: CASSVVQGSPEAFF. Here the CDR3 DNA reads TGTGCCAGCAGCGTAGTACAGGGAAGCCCTGAAGCTTTCTTT. This sequence joins TRBV9 and TRBJ1-1, with a tentative D call TRBD1 (6 bases). With 0 bases removed from V and 6 bases from J, the gap between germline ends came to 12 bases. Germline CDR1 SGDLS, CDR2 YYNGEE. The CDR3 consists of 14 residues.

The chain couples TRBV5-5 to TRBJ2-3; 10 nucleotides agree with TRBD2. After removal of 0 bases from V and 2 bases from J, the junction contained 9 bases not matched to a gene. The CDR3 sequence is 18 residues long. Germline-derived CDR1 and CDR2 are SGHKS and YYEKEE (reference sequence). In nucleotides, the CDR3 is TGTGCCAGCAGCTTGGCCTGGAGGACTAGCGGAGCCACAGATACGCAGTATTTT. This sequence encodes CASSLAWRTSGATDTQYF. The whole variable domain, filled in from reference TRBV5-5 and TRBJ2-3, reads DAGVTQSPTHLIKTRGQQVTLRCSPISGHKSVSWYQQVLGQGPQFIFQYYEKEERGRGNFPDRFSARQFPNYSSELNVNALLLGDSALYLCASSLAWRTSGATDTQYFGPGTRLTVL.

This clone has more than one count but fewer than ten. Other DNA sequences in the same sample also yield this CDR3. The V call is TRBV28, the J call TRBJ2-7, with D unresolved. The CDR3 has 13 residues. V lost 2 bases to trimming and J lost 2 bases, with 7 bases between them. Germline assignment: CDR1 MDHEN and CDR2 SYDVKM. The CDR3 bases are TGTGCCAGCAGTTTAACTGGGCCCTACGAGCAGTACTTC. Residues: CASSLTGPYEQYF.

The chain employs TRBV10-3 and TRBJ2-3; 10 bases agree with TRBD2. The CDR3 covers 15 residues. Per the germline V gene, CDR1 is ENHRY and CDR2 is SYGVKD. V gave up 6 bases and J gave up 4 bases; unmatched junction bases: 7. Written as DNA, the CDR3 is TGTGCCATCAGCGGGAGCGGGGGGGGAGCAGATACGCAGTATTTT. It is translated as CAISGSGGGADTQYF.

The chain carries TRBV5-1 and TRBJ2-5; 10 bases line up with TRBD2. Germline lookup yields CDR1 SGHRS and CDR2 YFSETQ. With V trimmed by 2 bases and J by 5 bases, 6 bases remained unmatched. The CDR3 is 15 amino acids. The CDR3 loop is CASSFGAGGQETQYF. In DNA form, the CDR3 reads TGCGCCAGCAGCTTCGGAGCGGGGGGGCAGGAGACCCAGTACTTC.

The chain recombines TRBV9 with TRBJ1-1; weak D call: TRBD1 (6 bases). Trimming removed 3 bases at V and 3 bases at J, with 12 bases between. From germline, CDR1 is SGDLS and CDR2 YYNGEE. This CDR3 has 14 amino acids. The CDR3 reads CASSASTGHTEAFF. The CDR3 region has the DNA TGTGCCAGCAGCGCCTCGACAGGACACACTGAAGCTTTCTTT.

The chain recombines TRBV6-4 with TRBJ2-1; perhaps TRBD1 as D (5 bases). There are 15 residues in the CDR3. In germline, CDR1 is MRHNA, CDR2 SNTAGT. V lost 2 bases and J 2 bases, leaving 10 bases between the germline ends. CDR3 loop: CASSDGDSPYNEQFF. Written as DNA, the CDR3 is TGTGCCAGCAGTGACGGTGACAGCCCCTACAATGAGCAGTTCTTC.

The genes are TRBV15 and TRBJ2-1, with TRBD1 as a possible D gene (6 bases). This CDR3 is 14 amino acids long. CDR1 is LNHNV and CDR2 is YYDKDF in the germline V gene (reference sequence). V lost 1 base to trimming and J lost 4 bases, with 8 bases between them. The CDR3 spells CATSRGDTYNEQFF. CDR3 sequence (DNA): TGTGCCACCAGCAGAGGGGACACGTACAATGAGCAGTTCTTC.